The 5 T cell receptor beta chains below were found in one sample sequenced in a study of shared clonotypes between healthy human individuals. The assay was immunoSEQ multiplex PCR, and TCRdb's table has in-frame clones only and misses some. The sample holds fewer than 1.8 million clones, less than 99% seen once. The sample was naive CD4+ T cells sorted from blood. Subset specified: CD45RA+ positively selected. These receptors were taken from a man in his thirties or forties in good health.

The chain couples TRBV28 to TRBJ2-5, with a weak D call TRBD1 (5 bases). This CDR3 comprises 14 residues. The V gene lost 3 bases and the J gene lost 5 bases, with 13 bases spanning the gap. CDR1 is MDHEN, CDR2 SYDVKM, per germline. Written as DNA, the CDR3 is TGTGCCAGCAGTTTTTGGGGCGAGAACGAGACCCAGTACTTC. Its translation: CASSFWGENETQYF.

This chain uses TRBV27 with TRBJ2-3; D might be TRBD2 (5 bases). Per germline, CDR1 MNHEY and CDR2 SMNVEV (reference sequence). The CDR3 loop spans 15 amino acids. Trimming left V 6 bases short and J 5 bases short, with 18 bases between. DNA for the CDR3: TGTGCCAGCAGGAGGGTCGCCGGTCTGGGAGATACGCAGTATTTT. Its translation is CASRRVAGLGDTQYF.

V and J are TRBV5-1 and TRBJ1-1; the D is unclear. From germline, CDR1 is SGHRS and CDR2 YFSETQ. This CDR3 contains 14 residues. V was shortened by 3 bases and J by 1 base, with 10 bases between the two germline ends. The CDR3 DNA reads TGCGCCAGCAGCTCCAGCGCCGCGAACACTGAAGCTTTCTTT. Translation: CASSSSAANTEAFF.

The rearrangement joins TRBV7-9 to TRBJ2-3, with D perhaps given as TRBD1 or TRBD2 (6 bases each). CDR1 and CDR2 (germline): SEHNR, FQNEAQ (reference sequence). Trimming pared 5 bases from V and 0 bases from J, leaving 18 bases between. The CDR3 has 17 residues. The CDR3 DNA follows: TGTGCCAGCAGCGCGCGGACGGGGGCCGCTAGCACAGATACGCAGTATTTT. Protein product: CASSARTGAASTDTQYF.

The V gene is TRBV19, the J gene TRBJ2-3, with TRBD1 matching over 9 bases. Germline V gene sequence: CDR1 LNHDA, CDR2 SQIVND (reference sequence). This CDR3 spans 15 amino acids. With 5 bases clipped from V and 3 bases from J, the junction kept 6 bases outside the gene matches. The DNA for the CDR3 is TGTGCCAGTAGTCTTGGACAGGGGAGGACAGATACGCAGTATTTT. It encodes CASSLGQGRTDTQYF.